What follows are 24 T cell receptor gamma chains derived from one specimen sequenced in a study of γδ T cells in repeated Plasmodium falciparum infection. Vgamma9/Vdelta2+ and Vdelta2-negative gammadelta T cells were flow-sorted from PBMC for bulk sequencing. TCRdb fed the multiplex PCR reads into CATT to redo clone calling. The sample carries approximately 30,000 gamma-chain clones, around 1.4% recorded once. The sample was gamma-delta T cells from blood. These receptors were collected from a pool of human donors (malaria-infected and uninfected, not separated).

This clone was counted many times. The likely explanation is a read error, given a far larger clone one base away. Other DNA variants within this sample encode the same CDR3. J is TRGJP and V is TRGV9. The J gene, left out of TCRdb, was set here by checking the DNA against germline. The CDR3 covers 18 residues. Germline assignment: CDR1 GITISATS and CDR2 ISYDGTV (reference sequence). CDR3 in amino acids: CALWEDNKGELGKKIKVF. For the CDR3, the DNA is TGTGCCTTGTGGGAGGACAATAAGGGGGAGTTGGGCAAAAAGATCAAGGTATTT.

This clone was seen only a few times. TCRdb pairs this DNA with a much larger clone's protein that differs at residue 4, likely a read error; the protein shown was translated from the DNA. The rearrangement joins TRGV9 to TRGJP. The CDR3 covers 17 residues. CDR1 is GITISATS, CDR2 ISYDGTV, per germline (reference sequence). The CDR3 DNA sequence: TGTGCCTTGAGGGAGACCGACCAAGAGTTGGGCAAAAAAATCAAGGTATTT. Translation gives CALRETDQELGKKIKVF.

In its sample, this clone was seen a few times. A far larger clone is one nucleotide away, so this likely arose from a read error. Other DNA sequences from this sample encode an identical CDR3 as well. The V gene is TRGV9, but the J gene lacks a call. The CDR3 spans 12 residues. Germline values: CDR1 GITISATS, CDR2 ISYDGTV (reference sequence). The CDR3 sequence: CALWESDLKKLF. DNA for the CDR3: TGTGCCTTGTGGGAGAGTGACCTTAAGAAACTCTTC.

A note on this clone: A far larger clone lies a single base away; this is likely a read error. Other DNA variants within this sample encode the same CDR3. The chain is built from TRGV9 and TRGJ1 or TRGJ2. The J gene, not given by TCRdb, was assigned here from a germline match of the nucleotide sequence. The CDR3 is made up of 13 amino acids. The germline CDR1 and CDR2 sequences are GITISATS and ISYDGTV (reference sequence). CDR3 in amino acids: CALWETPWSKKLF. The CDR3 region has the DNA TGTGCCCTGTGGGAGACCCCGTGGTCTAAGAAACTCTTT.

This clone is labeled medium-sized. The chain uses TRGV8 and TRGJ1 or TRGJ2. Trimming took 1 base from V and 4 from J; bases not matched to a gene: 7. The germline V gene encodes CDR1 VENAVY and CDR2 YDSYNSRV. The CDR3 has 14 residues. In nucleotides, the CDR3 is TGTGCCACCTGGGATAGAGCCTCGTATTATAAGAAACTCTTT. Translating gives CATWDRASYYKKLF.

This clone occurred many times. A far larger clone is off by one base, so a read error is likely. Other DNA sequences in the sample encode the same CDR3. The chain combines TRGV9 with TRGJP2. Because TCRdb records no J gene, it was assigned here through a match of the DNA to germline. The germline V gene has CDR1 GITISATS and CDR2 ISYDGTV (reference sequence). The CDR3 is 16 amino acids. The CDR3 DNA reads as TGTGCCTTGTGGGAGGTGCAGGGGGGTAGTGACTGGATCAAGACGTTT. It translates to CALWEVQGGSDWIKTF.

This clone was seen repeatedly, ten times or more. The chain employs TRGV9 and TRGJP. V shed 0 bases, J shed 8 bases, and the junction held 4 bases outside the gene matches. CDR1 is GITISATS and CDR2 is ISYDGTV in the germline V gene (reference sequence). This CDR3 spans 16 amino acids. The DNA for the CDR3 is TGTGCCTTGTGGGAGGTGCGTCAGTTGGGCAAAAAAATCAAGGTATTT. Its translation: CALWEVRQLGKKIKVF.

This clone showed up many times. The rearrangement uses TRGV2 and TRGJ1 or TRGJ2. Matching the DNA to germline supplied the J gene, which TCRdb does not give. The ends lost 3 bases at V and 3 bases at J; junction bases unmatched: 8. The CDR3 runs 14 residues. The germline V gene encodes CDR1 EGSNGY and CDR2 YDSYNSKV. The CDR3 sequence: CATWDCSFYYKKLF. CDR3 bases: TGTGCCACCTGGGACTGCTCCTTTTATTATAAGAAACTCTTT.

For this clone: A far bigger clonotype differs at one base, so this is likely a read error. Different DNA sequences within this sample yield the same CDR3. J gene calling gave no result, while the V gene is TRGV4. This CDR3 comprises 13 residues. In germline, CDR1 is EGSTGY, CDR2 YDSYTSSV. In nucleotides, the CDR3 is TGTGCCACCTGGGTACTATATTATTATAAGAAGCTCTTT. Protein sequence: CATWVLYYYKKLF.

At least ten counts were recorded for this clone. The chain carries TRGV9 and TRGJP. This CDR3 contains 16 residues. J was trimmed by 8 bases and V by 0 bases; bases with no gene match: 4. Germline CDR1 and CDR2: GITISATS and ISYDGTV (reference sequence). CDR3 loop: CALWEVIKLGKKIKVF. CDR3 sequence (DNA): TGTGCCTTGTGGGAGGTGATTAAGTTGGGCAAAAAAATCAAGGTATTT.

Comments on this clone: This DNA's translation differs at residue 11 from TCRdb's protein, which comes from a much larger clone; a read error is likely, and the protein shown is translated from the DNA. V and J are TRGV9 and TRGJP. In the absence of a J gene in TCRdb, the DNA was matched to germline to assign it here. Germline CDR1 reads GITISATS; CDR2 reads ISYDGTV (reference sequence). This CDR3 has 18 amino acids. Here the CDR3 DNA reads TGTGCCTTGTGGGACCCCGCGGCTTCAGAGTCGGGCAAAAAAATCAAGGTATTT. As protein: CALWDPAASESGKKIKVF.

As regards this clone: A single base is all that separates this from a far larger clone, so a read error is likely. This sample includes further DNA sequences coding for the same CDR3. The V gene is TRGV9; the J gene was not called. Germline loops: CDR1 GITISATS, CDR2 ISYDGTV (reference sequence). The CDR3 loop spans 12 amino acids. CDR3 protein: CALWDLKNGGLF. The CDR3 DNA reads as TGTGCCCTGTGGGACCTGAAAAATGGGGGGCTCTTT.

Details on this clone: TCRdb's protein, taken from a much larger clone, differs from this DNA's translation at residue 9, likely owing to a read error; the protein displayed comes from the DNA. V gene TRGV5 combines with J gene TRGJ1 or TRGJ2. Germline matching of the DNA provided the J gene here, since TCRdb leaves it blank. J gave up 9 bases and V 0 bases, and 8 bases lay outside the gene matches. The CDR3 consists of 13 residues. CDR1 and CDR2 from the germline V gene are VINAFY and YDVSNSKD. The CDR3 nucleotides are TGTGCCACCTGGGACAGGCCCCAGGGTAAGAAACTCTTT. Amino acid sequence: CATWDRPQGKKLF.

The sample holds a few counts of this clone. TCRdb's protein for this DNA is that of a much larger clone and differs from the translation at residue 4, likely a read error; the protein shown is the DNA translation. The gene calls are TRGV9 and TRGJ1 or TRGJ2. In the absence of a J gene in TCRdb, the DNA was matched to germline to assign it here. The CDR3 contains 14 residues. Germline-derived CDR1 and CDR2 are GITISATS and ISYDGTV (reference sequence). The CDR3 nucleotides are TGTGCCTTGAGGGAGGGGGCTAGTTATTATAAGAAACTCTTT. Translation gives CALREGASYYKKLF.

Many counts were recorded for this clone. For this DNA, TCRdb reports the protein of a much larger clone, which diverges at residue 10, most likely from a read error; the protein presented here is translated directly from the DNA. The V gene is TRGV9, but the J gene lacks a call. The CDR3 is made up of 12 amino acids. The germline V gene encodes CDR1 GITISATS and CDR2 ISYDGTV (reference sequence). The CDR3 DNA reads TGTGCCTTGTGGGATCCCTATTATAAGGAACTCTTT. Its translation is CALWDPYYKELF.

This clone was seen only a few times. For this DNA, TCRdb reports the protein of a much larger clone, which diverges at residue 8, most likely from a read error; the protein presented here is translated directly from the DNA. CDR3 amino acids: CALWEGTEEGLGKKIKVF. CDR3 DNA: TGTGCCTTGTGGGAGGGTACGGAAGAGGGGTTGGGCAAAAAAATCAAGGTATTT. The chain employs TRGV9 and TRGJP. The J gene comes from matching the DNA to germline here; TCRdb lacks it. V gave up 2 bases and J gave up 9 bases; unmatched junction bases: 13. Germline lookup yields CDR1 GITISATS and CDR2 ISYDGTV (reference sequence). This CDR3 spans 18 amino acids.

This clone was observed a handful of times. TCRdb's entry gives the protein of a much larger clone, which mismatches this DNA's translation at residue 7, likely from a read error; the protein reported here is translated from the DNA. This chain joins TRGV3 and TRGJ1 or TRGJ2. Since TCRdb gives no J gene, matching the DNA to germline was used here to assign it. Germline V gene data show CDR1 as VTNTFY and CDR2 as YDVSTARD (reference sequence). The V segment lost 1 base and the J segment 5 bases; nucleotides outside the gene matches: 5. This CDR3 contains 13 residues. The CDR3 DNA follows: TGTGCCACCTGGGACAGATCGCATTATAAGAAACTCTTT. Its protein is CATWDRSHYKKLF.

This clone is deemed medium-sized. The V call is TRGV9, the J call TRGJ1 or TRGJ2. V shed 2 bases, J shed 9 bases, and the junction held 4 bases outside the gene matches. Germline V lookup: CDR1 GITISATS, CDR2 ISYDGTV (reference sequence). This CDR3 is 11 amino acids long. CDR3 nucleotide sequence: TGTGCCTTGTGGGAGGAATCTAAGAAACTCTTT. It yields the protein CALWEESKKLF.

This clone is categorized as medium-sized. The identical CDR3 is also encoded by other nucleotide sequences in the sample. The CDR3 sequence is CATWDRPRKHSSDWIKTF. For the CDR3, the DNA is TGTGCCACCTGGGACAGGCCGAGAAAACATAGTAGTGATTGGATCAAGACGTTT. The J gene is TRGJP2, the V gene TRGV3. Trimming cost V 0 bases and J 0 bases; bases outside gene matches: 10. The CDR3 loop spans 18 amino acids. Per the germline V gene, CDR1 is VTNTFY and CDR2 is YDVSTARD (reference sequence).

A remark on this clone: The protein that TCRdb holds for this DNA derives from a much larger clone and differs from the translated DNA at residue 5, which likely indicates a read error; the protein shown here is translated from the DNA. The V call is TRGV9, the J call TRGJ1 or TRGJ2. The J gene, left out of TCRdb, was set here by checking the DNA against germline. Germline V lookup: CDR1 GITISATS, CDR2 ISYDGTV (reference sequence). CDR3 length equals 13 residues. V lost 6 bases and J lost 3; bases outside the gene matches: 8. The CDR3 region has the DNA TGTGCCTTGTGGACCCGACTTTATTATAAGAAACTCTTT. Protein sequence: CALWTRLYYKKLF.

This clone appeared many times. The chain uses TRGV4 and TRGJ1 or TRGJ2. The J gene, missing from TCRdb, was assigned here through DNA to germline matching. V gave up 3 bases and J gave up 6 bases; unmatched junction bases: 5. This CDR3 is built from 12 residues. The germline CDR1 and CDR2 sequences are EGSTGY and YDSYTSSV. CDR3 bases: TGTGCCACCTGGGATTTTTTTTATAAGAAACTCTTT. This encodes CATWDFFYKKLF.

In its sample, this clone was seen many times. A far larger clone is off by one base, so a read error is likely. The sample contains more than one DNA sequence encoding this CDR3. The chain combines TRGV9 with TRGJP. Germline V CDR1 and CDR2: GITISATS, ISYDGTV (reference sequence). The CDR3 has 15 residues. CDR3 sequence reads: CALWEVRPGKKIKVF. CDR3 DNA: TGTGCCTTGTGGGAGGTGCGTCCGGGCAAAAAGATCAAGGTATTT.

This clone was found many times. TCRdb's protein, taken from a much larger clone, differs from this DNA's translation at residue 8, likely owing to a read error; the protein displayed comes from the DNA. The chain recombines TRGV9 with TRGJP. V was pared by 2 bases and J by 9 bases, with 13 bases of the junction left unmatched. The CDR3 consists of 18 residues. Germline values: CDR1 GITISATS, CDR2 ISYDGTV (reference sequence). In DNA form, the CDR3 reads TGTGCCTTGTGGGAGGCCCAAGGTATAAGGTTGGGCAAAAAAATCAAGGTATTT. Its protein is CALWEAQGIRLGKKIKVF.

This clone was observed a handful of times. The amino acid sequence in TCRdb belongs to a much larger clone and departs from this DNA's translation at residue 8, likely a sequencing read error; the sequence shown is translated from the DNA. J is TRGJ1 or TRGJ2 and V is TRGV9. In the absence of a J gene in TCRdb, the DNA was matched to germline to assign it here. The CDR3 extends over 12 amino acids. CDR1 and CDR2 (germline): GITISATS, ISYDGTV (reference sequence). The V and J ends lost 3 bases and 9 bases, in that order; junction bases with no gene match: 8. CDR3: CALWEPGCKKLF. CDR3 DNA sequence: TGTGCCTTGTGGGAGCCCGGGTGTAAGAAACTCTTT.